These 23 T cell receptor beta chains came from one sample sequenced in a study of beta chain features in type 1 diabetes. Sequenced material consisted of expressed TCRB transcripts (all of the isolated RNA was reverse transcribed). TCRdb's table, derived via immunoSEQ multiplex PCR, lists solely in-frame clones and lacks some. Among 150,000 or so clones listed, approximately 10% were seen once. The sequencing input was central memory CD4+ T cells from blood. These TCRs come from a woman aged 35 to 49 in good health.

Here the CDR3 DNA reads TGTGCCAGCAGTGTTCAGGGAAGGTCGTCAGAATCACCCCTCCACTTT. It encodes CASSVQGRSSESPLHF. The gene calls are TRBV2 and TRBJ1-6; tentatively, D is TRBD1 (5 bases). V was trimmed by 4 bases and J by 10 bases, leaving 20 bases between them. From germline, CDR1 is SNHLY and CDR2 FYNNEI. The CDR3 contains 16 residues.

The gene calls are TRBV2 and TRBJ2-3; 10 bases map to TRBD2. The CDR3 covers 15 residues. Germline assignment: CDR1 SNHLY and CDR2 FYNNEI. J was trimmed by 4 bases and V by 2 bases; bases with no gene match: 3. The CDR3 coding sequence is TGTGCCAGCAGTGAAAGCGGGGGGGCTGCAGATACGCAGTATTTT. It yields the protein CASSESGGAADTQYF.

The rearrangement uses TRBV19 and TRBJ1-5, with a tentative D call TRBD1 (5 bases). Germline values: CDR1 LNHDA, CDR2 SQIVND (reference sequence). The V and J ends lost 6 bases and 2 bases respectively, with 14 bases between them. This CDR3 is 15 amino acids long. The CDR3 protein is CASRARRDGNQPQHF. DNA for the CDR3: TGTGCCAGTAGGGCGCGGCGGGACGGCAATCAGCCCCAGCATTTT.

The table lists this clone with a few counts. The genes are TRBV25-1 and TRBJ2-7; D is perhaps TRBD2 (5 bases). The CDR3 covers 15 residues. Germline CDR1 is MGHDK and CDR2 is SYGVNS. V was cut by 2 bases and J by 2 bases, with 13 bases left in between. The CDR3 DNA follows: TGTGCCAGCAGTGAAGGGCAAGCAGCGGCCTACGAGCAGTACTTC. It specifies CASSEGQAAAYEQYF.

The chain is built from TRBV19 and TRBJ2-1, with 16 bases fitting TRBD2. CDR3 length: 16 amino acids. Per germline, CDR1 LNHDA and CDR2 SQIVND (reference sequence). V gave up 5 bases and J gave up 9 bases; unmatched junction bases: 7. The chain's CDR3 is CASSFGTSGGASEQFF. In DNA, the CDR3 is TGTGCCAGTAGTTTTGGGACTAGCGGGGGGGCGAGTGAGCAGTTCTTC.

This clone was found a few times. The V and J genes are TRBV19 and TRBJ2-5, with 13 bases lining up with TRBD2. Germline loops: CDR1 LNHDA, CDR2 SQIVND (reference sequence). The CDR3 is made up of 15 amino acids. The J segment lost 4 bases and the V segment lost 7 bases, leaving 6 bases of the junction unmatched. CDR3 DNA: TGTGCCAGTAAGAGGACTAGCGGGGGCCCAGAGACCCAGTACTTC. This translates into CASKRTSGGPETQYF.

This clone came up a few times. The chain uses TRBV5-4 and TRBJ2-6; 9 positions agree with TRBD2. Germline V gene lookup returns CDR1 SGHNT and CDR2 YYREEE (reference sequence). This CDR3 has 17 amino acids. Trimming removed 4 bases from V and 4 bases from J; junction bases left unmatched: 9. The DNA of the CDR3 is TGTGCCAGCAGCCCAGGGACTAGCCGGGCAGGGGCCAACGTCCTGACTTTC. It translates to CASSPGTSRAGANVLTF.

The V call is TRBV27, the J call TRBJ2-7; D possibly corresponds to TRBD1 (6 bases). The CDR3 sequence is 14 residues long. The V gene lost 7 bases and the J gene lost 2 bases, with 15 bases spanning the gap. CDR1 is MNHEY, CDR2 SMNVEV, per germline (reference sequence). CDR3 loop: CASKVRGPTYEQYF. In nucleotides, the CDR3 is TGTGCCAGCAAGGTCAGGGGTCCGACCTACGAGCAGTACTTC.

This clone showed up just a few times. The chain carries TRBV18 and TRBJ2-2; D not certain. The V gene's germline CDR1 is KGHSH and CDR2 LQKENI. V lost 3 bases, J lost 9 bases, and 11 bases lay in between. The length of the CDR3 is 13 residues. The CDR3 DNA reads TGTGCCAGCTCACCGTCAGAGGTTAGGGAGCTGTTTTTT. It is translated as CASSPSEVRELFF.

This clone has at least ten counts. The J gene is TRBJ1-2, the V gene TRBV25-1; D is perhaps TRBD1 (6 bases). CDR1 and CDR2 from the germline V gene are MGHDK and SYGVNS. This CDR3 has 12 amino acids. V lost 2 bases, J lost 9 bases, and 10 bases lay in between. CDR3 nucleotides: TGTGCCAGCAGTGAACAGGGGCTCAGCTACACCTTC. Translation: CASSEQGLSYTF.

The chain carries TRBV5-1 and TRBJ2-5, with TRBD2 matching 7 bases. V was clipped by 4 bases and J by 3 bases; unmatched bases: 3. CDR3 size: 13 residues. Germline V gene data show CDR1 as SGHRS and CDR2 as YFSETQ. CDR3 nucleotides: TGCGCCAGCAGCGGCAGCGGGGAAGAGACCCAGTACTTC. Translating gives CASSGSGEETQYF.

The table lists this clone with a few counts. Other DNA sequences in this specimen translate into the identical CDR3. This chain links TRBV11-2 with TRBJ2-1; 9 bases are shared with TRBD2. The V segment lost 5 bases and the J segment 2 bases; nucleotides outside the gene matches: 10. There are 17 residues in the CDR3. The germline gives CDR1 SGHAT, CDR2 FQNNGV. The CDR3 is CASSPRGGGAAYNEQFF. As DNA, the CDR3 is TGTGCCAGCAGCCCCCGCGGCGGGGGGGCTGCCTACAATGAGCAGTTCTTC.

This clone turned up a few times. The rearrangement uses TRBV5-1 and TRBJ1-1; TRBD1 aligns across 9 bases. The V gene end was trimmed by 3 bases and the J gene end by 0 bases; junction bases not matched to a gene: 9. CDR3 length: 17 residues. CDR1 and CDR2 from the germline V gene are SGHRS and YFSETQ. For the CDR3, the DNA is TGCGCCAGCAGCTCGGTGACAGGGGGTAACGTGAACACTGAAGCTTTCTTT. This gives the protein CASSSVTGGNVNTEAFF.

V gene TRBV10-1 combines with J gene TRBJ1-1; 9 bases line up with TRBD1. The CDR3 sequence is 18 residues long. CDR1 is WNHNN and CDR2 is SYGVQD in the germline V gene (reference sequence). With 0 bases clipped from V and 0 bases from J, the junction kept 8 bases outside the gene matches. CDR3: CASSESFGTGRMNTEAFF. DNA for the CDR3: TGCGCCAGCAGTGAGTCTTTCGGGACAGGGCGGATGAACACTGAAGCTTTCTTT.

V and J are TRBV9 and TRBJ2-3, with D possibly matching TRBD2 (5 bases). From germline, CDR1 is SGDLS and CDR2 YYNGEE. This CDR3 has 15 amino acids. V lost 7 bases and J lost 0, with 15 bases in between. This chain's CDR3 is CASGKGSGSTDTQYF. CDR3 sequence (DNA): TGTGCCAGCGGCAAAGGGTCGGGGAGCACAGATACGCAGTATTTT.

This clone was recorded a few times. The chain joins TRBV15 to TRBJ2-5, with 7 positions matching TRBD2. Per the germline V gene, CDR1 is LNHNV and CDR2 is YYDKDF (reference sequence). Trimming took 2 bases from V and 5 from J; bases not matched to a gene: 14. The CDR3 covers 17 residues. The CDR3 DNA follows: TGTGCCACCAGCAGATCCCTCTCTGGCCTAGCGGTGGAGACCCAGTACTTC. This translates into CATSRSLSGLAVETQYF.

This clone was counted between two and nine times. This chain connects TRBV7-6 to TRBJ2-5; D may be TRBD2 (5 bases). Trimming took off 5 bases at V and 4 bases at J, with 11 bases between the two ends. Germline assignment: CDR1 SGHVS and CDR2 FNYEAQ. There are 13 residues in the CDR3. Written as DNA, the CDR3 is TGTGCCAGCAGCCCGAGGGATGGAGAGACCCAGTACTTC. Amino acid sequence: CASSPRDGETQYF.

This clone was observed a few times. The chain combines TRBV5-1 with TRBJ2-3; TRBD2 might be the D (6 bases). Germline-derived CDR1 and CDR2 are SGHRS and YFSETQ. V lost 1 base, J lost 0 bases, and 12 bases lay in between. CDR3 size: 16 residues. The CDR3 loop is CASSLKVAESTDTQYF. The DNA for the CDR3 is TGCGCCAGCAGCTTGAAAGTAGCGGAAAGCACAGATACGCAGTATTTT. The complete variable domain, with remaining parts taken from reference TRBV5-1 and TRBJ2-3, reads KAGVTQTPRYLIKTRGQQVTLSCSPISGHRSVSWYQQTPGQGLQFLFEYFSETQRNKGNFPGRFSGRQFSNSRSEMNVSTLELGDSALYLCASSLKVAESTDTQYFGPGTRLTVL.

The rearrangement joins TRBV5-4 to TRBJ1-2; 9 bases map to TRBD1. Per the germline V gene, CDR1 is SGHNT and CDR2 is YYREEE (reference sequence). J lost 7 bases, V lost 4 bases, and 5 bases had no gene match. CDR3 length: 13 amino acids. The CDR3 is CASSNQDRGGYTF. Here the CDR3 DNA reads TGTGCCAGCAGCAATCAGGACAGGGGTGGCTACACCTTC.

The rearrangement uses TRBV6-5 and TRBJ2-7, with unresolved D. The germline CDR1 and CDR2 sequences are MNHEY and SVGAGI. Trimming removed 3 bases from V and 0 bases from J, with 12 bases in between. The CDR3 is 15 amino acids. The CDR3 bases are TGTGCCAGCAGTTATGGTTCTTCGAGCTCCTACGAGCAGTACTTC. Residues: CASSYGSSSSYEQYF.

This chain uses TRBV5-6 with TRBJ2-7, with 8 bases aligning to TRBD2. The junction had 14 bases not matched to a gene; V was cut back by 3 bases and J by 3 bases. The CDR3 is 17 amino acids. Germline V gives CDR1 SGHDT, CDR2 YYEEEE. The CDR3 reads CASSSVPRGLAFYEQYF. The CDR3 region has the DNA TGTGCCAGCAGCTCGGTCCCACGCGGACTAGCTTTCTACGAGCAGTACTTC.

This clone was seen more than once but under ten times. The rearrangement joins TRBV19 to TRBJ2-1; D unresolved. CDR1 is LNHDA and CDR2 is SQIVND in the germline V gene (reference sequence). The CDR3 runs to 13 residues. Trimming pared 4 bases from V and 7 bases from J, leaving 11 bases between. The CDR3 reads CASSTAARNEQFF. The CDR3 nucleotides read TGTGCCAGTAGTACCGCGGCGCGAAATGAGCAGTTCTTC.

This clone was seen a few times. The rearrangement links TRBV11-2 to TRBJ2-5, with a tentative D call TRBD1 (6 bases). Germline values: CDR1 SGHAT, CDR2 FQNNGV. Trimming removed 5 bases at V and 5 bases at J, with 15 bases between. This CDR3 has 14 residues. CDR3 sequence: CASSTRRGAETQYF. CDR3 DNA: TGTGCCAGCAGCACCCGCAGGGGCGCGGAGACCCAGTACTTC. The full variable domain, rest sourced from reference TRBV11-2 and TRBJ2-5, is EAGVAQSPRYKIIEKRQSVAFWCNPISGHATLYWYQQILGQGPKLLIQFQNNGVVDDSQLPKDRFSAERLKGVDSTLKIQPAKLEDSAVYLCASSTRRGAETQYFGPGTRLLVL.